A selection of T cell receptor beta chains follows, all from one sample in a study of T cells after yellow fever vaccination. From the 5' RACE reads, TCRdb called clonotypes with MiXCR, one entry per CDR3 protein. This sample yields around 550,000 distinct CDR3 sequences, of which 19% are seen a single time; 14% belongs to the top ten. The material sequenced was PBMCs, taken 15 days after the yellow fever booster vaccination. Receptors were obtained from a man younger than 40 who received the YFV17D yellow fever vaccine. Both conserved end residues are part of each CDR3. D genes are given only for firm matches. Clone sizes are given selectively: once, few, many, or a class where the clone is expanded.

abundance: .
j_gene: TRBJ2-3
v_gene: TRBV4-2
d_gene: .
CDR3aa: CASGEGSHTDTQYF
CDR3nt: TGTGCCAGCGGGGAAGGGAGCCACACAGATACGCAGTATTTT

abundance: .
j_gene: TRBJ2-1
v_gene: TRBV20-1
d_gene: .
CDR3aa: CSADGSSNNEQFF
CDR3nt: TGCAGTGCGGACGGGAGTTCTAACAATGAGCAGTTCTTC

abundance: .
j_gene: TRBJ1-2
v_gene: TRBV20-1
d_gene: .
CDR3aa: CSASLSTSLANYGYTF
CDR3nt: TGCAGTGCTAGTTTAAGCACCTCCTTAGCTAACTATGGCTACACCTTC

abundance: .
j_gene: TRBJ2-5
v_gene: TRBV5-4
d_gene: TRBD1
CDR3aa: CASSQTTGGGETQYF
CDR3nt: TGTGCCAGCAGCCAGACTACAGGGGGCGGCGAGACCCAGTACTTC

abundance: .
j_gene: TRBJ1-1
v_gene: TRBV3-1
d_gene: TRBD1
CDR3aa: CASSQVAGGTEAFF
CDR3nt: TGTGCCAGCAGCCAAGTTGCAGGGGGGACTGAAGCTTTCTTT

abundance: .
j_gene: TRBJ2-5
v_gene: TRBV6-5
d_gene: .
CDR3aa: CASSYSTNQETQYF
CDR3nt: TGTGCCAGCAGTTACTCGACTAATCAAGAGACCCAGTACTTC

abundance: .
j_gene: TRBJ2-1
v_gene: TRBV6-2/TRBV6-3
d_gene: .
CDR3aa: CASGSGMYNEQFF
CDR3nt: TGTGCCAGCGGCTCAGGGATGTACAATGAGCAGTTCTTC

abundance: few
j_gene: TRBJ2-7
v_gene: TRBV5-5
d_gene: TRBD1
CDR3aa: CASSLRPGQGSAYEQYF
CDR3nt: TGTGCCAGCAGCTTACGACCGGGACAGGGGAGCGCCTACGAGCAGTACTTC

abundance: .
j_gene: TRBJ2-1
v_gene: TRBV18
d_gene: TRBD2
CDR3aa: CAGSPGLDNEQFF
CDR3nt: TGTGCCGGCTCCCCGGGACTAGACAATGAGCAGTTCTTC

abundance: .
j_gene: TRBJ2-1
v_gene: TRBV5-1
d_gene: .
CDR3aa: CASSQGAGGTLGQFF
CDR3nt: TGCGCCAGCAGTCAAGGAGCAGGGGGGACACTTGGGCAGTTCTTC

abundance: .
j_gene: TRBJ1-5
v_gene: TRBV6-5
d_gene: TRBD1
CDR3aa: CASSYSDRVRYSNQPQHF
CDR3nt: TGTGCCAGCAGTTACTCGGACAGGGTCCGTTATAGCAATCAGCCCCAGCATTTT

abundance: few
j_gene: TRBJ1-2
v_gene: TRBV18
d_gene: TRBD1
CDR3aa: CASSPDRGLSYGYTF
CDR3nt: TGTGCCAGCTCACCTGACAGGGGGCTGAGCTATGGCTACACCTTC

abundance: .
j_gene: TRBJ1-5
v_gene: TRBV6-1
d_gene: .
CDR3aa: CASKRNSNQPQHF
CDR3nt: TGTGCCAGCAAACGAAATAGCAATCAGCCCCAGCATTTT

abundance: .
j_gene: TRBJ2-3
v_gene: TRBV29-1
d_gene: TRBD2
CDR3aa: CSVEGTAGGTDTQYF
CDR3nt: TGCAGCGTTGAGGGGACTGCGGGAGGCACAGATACGCAGTATTTT

abundance: .
j_gene: TRBJ2-1
v_gene: TRBV9
d_gene: TRBD2
CDR3aa: CASSVGIGRASGSEGEQFF
CDR3nt: TGTGCCAGCAGCGTAGGAATAGGGAGGGCTAGCGGGAGTGAGGGTGAGCAGTTCTTC

abundance: few
j_gene: TRBJ2-7
v_gene: TRBV3-1
d_gene: .
CDR3aa: CASSHTTETYEQYF
CDR3nt: TGTGCCAGCAGCCACACGACGGAGACCTACGAGCAGTACTTC

abundance: few
j_gene: TRBJ2-1
v_gene: TRBV10-3
d_gene: TRBD2
CDR3aa: CAISESRLAANEQFF
CDR3nt: TGTGCCATCAGTGAGTCTCGACTAGCGGCTAATGAGCAGTTCTTC

abundance: few
j_gene: TRBJ2-5
v_gene: TRBV29-1
d_gene: .
CDR3aa: CSAYAYKETQYF
CDR3nt: TGCAGCGCGTACGCTTACAAAGAGACCCAGTACTTC

abundance: few
j_gene: TRBJ2-7
v_gene: TRBV18
d_gene: TRBD1
CDR3aa: CASSPGTGISYEQYF
CDR3nt: TGTGCCAGCTCACCAGGGACAGGGATCTCCTACGAGCAGTACTTC

abundance: few
j_gene: TRBJ2-3
v_gene: TRBV20-1
d_gene: .
CDR3aa: CSASPPGVPDTQYF
CDR3nt: TGCAGTGCTAGCCCCCCGGGCGTCCCGGATACGCAGTATTTT

abundance: .
j_gene: TRBJ2-1
v_gene: TRBV5-1
d_gene: .
CDR3aa: CASSFPNALEKRYNEQFF
CDR3nt: TGCGCCAGCAGCTTCCCCAATGCACTAGAGAAACGCTACAATGAGCAGTTCTTC

abundance: .
j_gene: TRBJ2-1
v_gene: TRBV7-2
d_gene: TRBD2
CDR3aa: CASSLGRTSGRYNEQFF
CDR3nt: TGTGCCAGCAGCTTAGGCAGGACTAGCGGGAGGTACAATGAGCAGTTCTTC

abundance: many
j_gene: TRBJ1-4
v_gene: TRBV7-8
d_gene: .
CDR3aa: CASSLEEGLGEKLFF
CDR3nt: TGTGCCAGCAGCTTAGAGGAGGGGTTGGGTGAAAAACTGTTTTTT

abundance: .
j_gene: TRBJ1-6
v_gene: TRBV7-6
d_gene: TRBD1
CDR3aa: CASSLRTGGGNSPLHF
CDR3nt: TGTGCCAGCAGCCTCCGGACAGGGGGTGGGAATTCACCCCTCCACTTT

abundance: few
j_gene: TRBJ2-1
v_gene: TRBV12-3/TRBV12-4
d_gene: .
CDR3aa: CATAGHNYNEQFF
CDR3nt: TGTGCCACCGCGGGACACAACTACAATGAGCAGTTCTTC

abundance: few
j_gene: TRBJ2-7
v_gene: TRBV6-2/TRBV6-3
d_gene: .
CDR3aa: CASSYTAQSTYEQYF
CDR3nt: TGTGCCAGCAGTTACACGGCCCAGAGCACCTACGAGCAGTACTTC

abundance: few
j_gene: TRBJ2-6
v_gene: TRBV3-1
d_gene: .
CDR3aa: CASSQDWGGSGANVLTF
CDR3nt: TGTGCCAGCAGCCAAGATTGGGGCGGCTCTGGGGCCAACGTCCTGACTTTC